The entry below describes one T cell receptor beta chain. The entry originates in a study of blood T cell repertoires in COVID-19. Study as a whole: Donors in the United States, Italy and Spain gave samples during acute or convalescent COVID-19.

V lost 1 base, J lost 7 bases, and 7 bases stayed unmatched. Per germline, CDR1 SGHRS and CDR2 YFSETQ. The CDR3 consists of 14 residues. Authors' methods: Estimates of nucleated cell counts were drawn from the amplification of reference gene primers. Method: immunoSEQ multiplex PCR; TCRdb's copy keeps in-frame clones and lacks some. D and trimming were read from the DNA, whereas the V and J calls and clone size are those reported in that table. Found here are roughly 250,000 clones, 88% of them singletons; the top ten hold about 4%. Sample: peripheral blood. This receptor was obtained from a man aged 55 to 70 who had recovered from COVID-19. This chain connects TRBV5-1 to TRBJ2-7, with 8 nucleotides matching TRBD1. The CDR3 DNA sequence: TGCGCCAGCAGCTTGAGCCAGGGGGCGAGAGAGCAGTACTTC. This sequence encodes CASSLSQGAREQYF.